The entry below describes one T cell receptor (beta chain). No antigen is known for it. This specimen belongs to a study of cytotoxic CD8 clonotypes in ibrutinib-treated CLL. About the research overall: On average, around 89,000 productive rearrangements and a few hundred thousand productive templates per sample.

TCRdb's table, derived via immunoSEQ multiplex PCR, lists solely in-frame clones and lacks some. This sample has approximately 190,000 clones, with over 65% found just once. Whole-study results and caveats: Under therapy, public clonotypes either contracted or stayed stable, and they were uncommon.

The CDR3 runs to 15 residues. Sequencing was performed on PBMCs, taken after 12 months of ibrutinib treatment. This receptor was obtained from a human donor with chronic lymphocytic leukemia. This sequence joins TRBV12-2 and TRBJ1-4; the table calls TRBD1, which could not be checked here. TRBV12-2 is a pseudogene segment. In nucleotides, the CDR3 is TGTGCAAGTCGCTTCACGACAGGGACTAATGAAAAACTGTTTTTT. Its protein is CASRFTTGTNEKLFF.